This T cell receptor (beta chain) comes out of a study of blood T cell repertoires in COVID-19. Study summary: T cells, B-cell-depleted T cells, or PBMCs supplied cDNA or gDNA.

Using immunoSEQ multiplex PCR, the repertoire was profiled, and TCRdb retains in-frame clones only, with some absent. The sample holds 120,000 to 150,000 clones, around 82% seen once. CDR3 length equals 16 residues. V lost 7 bases, J lost 0 bases, and 6 bases stayed unmatched. The germline CDR1 and CDR2 sequences are GTSNPN and SVGIG (reference sequence). Sequences were obtained from peripheral blood. This chain joins TRBV30 and TRBJ1-6; TRBD1 matches 10 bases. The sequence derives from a man in his 60s with acute or convalescent COVID-19. The CDR3 loop is CASPGQGSSYNSPLHF. The DNA for the CDR3 is TGTGCCTCACCGGGACAGGGGAGCTCCTATAATTCACCCCTCCACTTT. Based on the CDR3 plus reference TRBV30 and TRBJ1-6, the full variable domain is SQTIHQWPATLVQPVGSPLSLECTVEGTSNPNLYWYRQAAGRGLQLLFYSVGIGQISSEVPQNLSASRPQDRQFILSSKKLLLSDSGFYLCASPGQGSSYNSPLHFGNGTRLTVT.